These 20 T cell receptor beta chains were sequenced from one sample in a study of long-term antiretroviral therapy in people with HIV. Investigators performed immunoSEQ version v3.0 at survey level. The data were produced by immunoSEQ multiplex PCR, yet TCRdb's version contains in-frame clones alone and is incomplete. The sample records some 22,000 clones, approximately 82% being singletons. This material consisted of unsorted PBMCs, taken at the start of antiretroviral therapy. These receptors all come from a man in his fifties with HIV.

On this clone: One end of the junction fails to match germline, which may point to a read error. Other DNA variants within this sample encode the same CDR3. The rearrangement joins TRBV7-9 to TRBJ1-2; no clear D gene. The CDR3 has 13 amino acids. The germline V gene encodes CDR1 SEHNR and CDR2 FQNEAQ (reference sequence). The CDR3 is CASSLAASYGYTF. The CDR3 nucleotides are TGTGCCAGTAGCTTAGCCGCCAGTTATGGCTACACCTTC. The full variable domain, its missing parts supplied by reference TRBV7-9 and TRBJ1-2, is DTGVSQNPRHKITKRGQNVTFRCDPISEHNRLYWYRQTLGQGPEFLTYFQNEAQLEKSRLLSDRFSAERPKGSFSTLEIQRTEQGDSAMYLCASSLAASYGYTFGSGTRLTVV.

This chain's CDR3 is CAIRTRGTEAFF. Here the CDR3 DNA reads TGTGCCATCAGGACTAGGGGGACTGAAGCTTTCTTT. The chain carries TRBV10-3 and TRBJ1-1; the D gene is possibly TRBD1 (6 bases). V lost 6 bases to trimming and J lost 5 bases, with 10 bases between them. CDR3 length: 12 amino acids. Germline V gene lookup returns CDR1 ENHRY and CDR2 SYGVKD.

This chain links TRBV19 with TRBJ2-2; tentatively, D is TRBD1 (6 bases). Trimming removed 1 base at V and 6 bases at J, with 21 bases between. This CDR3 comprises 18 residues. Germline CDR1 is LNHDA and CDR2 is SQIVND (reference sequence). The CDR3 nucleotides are TGTGCCAGTAGTATAGCGTTGCAATACAGGGTGGGAGCCGGGGAGCTGTTTTTT. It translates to CASSIALQYRVGAGELFF.

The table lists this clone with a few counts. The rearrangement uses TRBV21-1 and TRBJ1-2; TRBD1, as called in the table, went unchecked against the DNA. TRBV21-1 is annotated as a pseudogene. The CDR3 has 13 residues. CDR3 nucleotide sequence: TGTGCCAGCAGCCACAGGGGGAACTATGGCTACACCTTC. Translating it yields CASSHRGNYGYTF.

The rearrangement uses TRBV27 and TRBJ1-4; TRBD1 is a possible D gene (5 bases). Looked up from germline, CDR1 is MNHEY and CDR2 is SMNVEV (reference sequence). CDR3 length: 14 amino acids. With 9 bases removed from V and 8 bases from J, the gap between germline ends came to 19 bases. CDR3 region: CARGVRGGVEKLFF. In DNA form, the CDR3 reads TGTGCCAGGGGCGTTAGGGGTGGTGTCGAAAAACTGTTTTTT.

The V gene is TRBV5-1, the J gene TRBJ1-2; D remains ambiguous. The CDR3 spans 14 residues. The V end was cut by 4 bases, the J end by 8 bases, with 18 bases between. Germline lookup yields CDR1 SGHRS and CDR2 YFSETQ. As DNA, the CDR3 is TGCGCCAGCAGCAAATACGGGGAAGCGGACGGCTACACCTTC. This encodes CASSKYGEADGYTF.

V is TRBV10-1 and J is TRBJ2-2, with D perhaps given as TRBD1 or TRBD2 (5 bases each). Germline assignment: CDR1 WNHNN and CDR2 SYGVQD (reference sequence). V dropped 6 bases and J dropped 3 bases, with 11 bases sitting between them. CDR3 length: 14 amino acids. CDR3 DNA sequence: TGCGCCAGCAGACCGGGACGGTACACCGGGGAGCTGTTTTTT. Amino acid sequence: CASRPGRYTGELFF.

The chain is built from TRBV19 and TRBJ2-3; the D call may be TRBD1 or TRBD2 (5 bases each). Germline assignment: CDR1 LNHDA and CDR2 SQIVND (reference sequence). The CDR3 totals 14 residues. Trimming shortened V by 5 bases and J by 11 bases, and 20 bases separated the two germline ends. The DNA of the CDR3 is TGTGCCAGTAGTCTGATGGGGGACCGAGGGAGGCAGTATTTT. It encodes CASSLMGDRGRQYF.

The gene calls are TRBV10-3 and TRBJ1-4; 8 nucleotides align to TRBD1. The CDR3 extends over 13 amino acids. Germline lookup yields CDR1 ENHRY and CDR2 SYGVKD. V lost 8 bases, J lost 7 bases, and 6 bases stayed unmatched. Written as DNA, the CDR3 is TGTGCCATCGGAGGACAGGGCCGTGAAAAACTGTTTTTT. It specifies CAIGGQGREKLFF.

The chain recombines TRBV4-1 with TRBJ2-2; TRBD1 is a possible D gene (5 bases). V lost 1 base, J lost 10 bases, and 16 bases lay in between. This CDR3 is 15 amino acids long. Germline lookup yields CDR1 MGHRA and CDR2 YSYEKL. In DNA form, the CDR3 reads TGCGCCAGCAGCCAAGGATTACCAGGGAATGCGGAGCTGTTTTTT. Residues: CASSQGLPGNAELFF.

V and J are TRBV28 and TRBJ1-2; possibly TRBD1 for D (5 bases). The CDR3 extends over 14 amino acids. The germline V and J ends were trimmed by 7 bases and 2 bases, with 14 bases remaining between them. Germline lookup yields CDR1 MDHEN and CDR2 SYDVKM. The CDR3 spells CASTSEGRNYGYTF. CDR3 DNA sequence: TGTGCCAGCACCTCCGAGGGGCGGAACTATGGCTACACCTTC.

The CDR3 nucleotides read TGTGCCAGCAGTCAAAAACCCCCTACAGGTTTCTACGAGCAGTACTTC. It specifies CASSQKPPTGFYEQYF. This sequence joins TRBV7-6 and TRBJ2-7, with D possibly being TRBD1 (5 bases). V was pared by 6 bases and J by 3 bases, with 21 bases between. Germline V lookup: CDR1 SGHVS, CDR2 FNYEAQ. The CDR3 contains 16 residues. Full variable domain (remainder filled in from reference TRBV7-6 and TRBJ2-7): GAGVSQSPRYKVTKRGQDVALRCDPISGHVSLYWYRQALGQGPEFLTYFNYEAQQDKSGLPNDRFSAERPEGSISTLTIQRTEQRDSAMYRCASSQKPPTGFYEQYFGPGTRLTVT.

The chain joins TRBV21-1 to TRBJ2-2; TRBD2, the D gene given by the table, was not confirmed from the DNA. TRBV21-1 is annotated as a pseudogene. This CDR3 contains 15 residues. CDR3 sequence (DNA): TGTGCCAGCAGCGCGGGGACCGCGAGGACCGGGGAGCTGTTTTTT. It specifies CASSAGTARTGELFF.

The CDR3 loop reads CAWSVLLAGVLNEQFF. The CDR3 DNA reads as TGTGCCTGGAGTGTACTCCTAGCGGGAGTTCTCAATGAGCAGTTCTTC. This sequence joins TRBV30 and TRBJ2-1; 10 positions agree with TRBD2. Looked up from germline, CDR1 is GTSNPN and CDR2 is SVGIG (reference sequence). CDR3 length equals 16 residues. Trimming removed 0 bases from V and 6 bases from J; junction bases left unmatched: 8.

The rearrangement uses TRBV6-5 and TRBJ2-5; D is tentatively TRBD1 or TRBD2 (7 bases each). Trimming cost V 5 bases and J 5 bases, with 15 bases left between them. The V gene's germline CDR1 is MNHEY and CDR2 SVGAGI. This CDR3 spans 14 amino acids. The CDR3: CASSQGGPVETQYF. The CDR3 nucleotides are TGTGCCAGCAGTCAGGGGGGGCCTGTGGAGACCCAGTACTTC.

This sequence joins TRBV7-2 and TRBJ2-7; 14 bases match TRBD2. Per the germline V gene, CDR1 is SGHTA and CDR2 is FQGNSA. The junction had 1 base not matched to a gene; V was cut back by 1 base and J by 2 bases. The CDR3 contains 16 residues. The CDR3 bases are TGTGCCAGCAGCTTAGGGGGACTAGCGGGAGCCTACGAGCAGTACTTC. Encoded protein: CASSLGGLAGAYEQYF.

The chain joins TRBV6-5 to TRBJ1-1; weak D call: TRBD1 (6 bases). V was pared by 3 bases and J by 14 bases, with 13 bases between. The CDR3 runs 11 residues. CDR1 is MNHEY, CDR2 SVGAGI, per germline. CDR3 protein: CASSYRDNAFF. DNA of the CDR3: TGTGCCAGCAGTTATAGGGACAATGCCTTCTTT.

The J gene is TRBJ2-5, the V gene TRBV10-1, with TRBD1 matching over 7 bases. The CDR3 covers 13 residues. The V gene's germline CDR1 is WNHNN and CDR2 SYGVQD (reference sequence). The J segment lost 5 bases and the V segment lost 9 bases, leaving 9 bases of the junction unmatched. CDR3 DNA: TGCGCCAGAGGGACAGCTCTTTCTGAGACCCAGTACTTC. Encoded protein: CARGTALSETQYF.

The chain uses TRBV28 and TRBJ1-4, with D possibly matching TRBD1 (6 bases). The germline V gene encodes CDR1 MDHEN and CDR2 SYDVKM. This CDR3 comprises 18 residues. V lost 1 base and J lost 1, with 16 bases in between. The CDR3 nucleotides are TGTGCCAGCAGTTTATTACAGGGTCGAGAGGAAACTAATGAAAAACTGTTTTTT. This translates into CASSLLQGREETNEKLFF.

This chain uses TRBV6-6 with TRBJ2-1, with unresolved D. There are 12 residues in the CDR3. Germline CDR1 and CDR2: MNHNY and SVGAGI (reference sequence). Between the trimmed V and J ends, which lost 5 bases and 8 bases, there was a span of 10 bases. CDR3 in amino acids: CASSQPIDEQFF. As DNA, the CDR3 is TGTGCCAGCAGTCAACCTATCGATGAGCAGTTCTTC.